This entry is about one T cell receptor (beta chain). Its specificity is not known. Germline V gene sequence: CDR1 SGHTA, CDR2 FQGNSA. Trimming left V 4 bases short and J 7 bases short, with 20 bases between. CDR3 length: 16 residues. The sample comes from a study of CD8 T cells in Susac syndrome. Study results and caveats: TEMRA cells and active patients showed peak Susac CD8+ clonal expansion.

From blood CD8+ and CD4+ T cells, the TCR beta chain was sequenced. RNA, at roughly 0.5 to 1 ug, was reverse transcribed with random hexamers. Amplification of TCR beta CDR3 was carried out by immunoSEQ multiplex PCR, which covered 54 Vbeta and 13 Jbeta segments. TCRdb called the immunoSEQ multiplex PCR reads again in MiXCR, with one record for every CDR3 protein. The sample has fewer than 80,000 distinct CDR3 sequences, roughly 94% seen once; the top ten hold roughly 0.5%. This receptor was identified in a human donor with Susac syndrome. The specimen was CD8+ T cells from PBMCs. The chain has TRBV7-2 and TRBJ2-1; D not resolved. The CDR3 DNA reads TGTGCCAGCAGCTCAAGGTGGGGATCGGGTAGGAATGAGCAGTTCTTC. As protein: CASSSRWGSGRNEQFF.